In this sample, the clone carrying this T cell receptor (beta chain) turned up many times. Antigen specificity is unknown. TCRdb processed the 5' RACE reads anew with MiXCR; each CDR3 protein has one entry. The table includes around 890,000 distinct CDR3 sequences, 10% to 15% detected once. V was pared by 5 bases and J by 7 bases, with 9 bases of the junction left unmatched. The V gene's germline CDR1 is DFQATT and CDR2 SNEGSKA (reference sequence). This CDR3 is built from 14 residues. The data belong to a study of CD8 T cells in ankylosing spondylitis. General study findings and limits: Prior work had noted some motif variants in reactive arthritis blood and synovial fluid. A TCR beta motif of roughly eight highly homologous variants seemed to mark ankylosing spondylitis blood.

The chain links TRBV20-1 to TRBJ2-1; TRBD2 aligns across 9 bases. Sequencing was performed on blood, either unsorted or a sorted T cell fraction (not recorded which). The TCR was taken from a male donor with ankylosing spondylitis. In DNA, the CDR3 is TGCAGTGCTGCGTCTAGCGGGACTGGGAATGAGCAGTTCTTC. It is translated as CSAASSGTGNEQFF.